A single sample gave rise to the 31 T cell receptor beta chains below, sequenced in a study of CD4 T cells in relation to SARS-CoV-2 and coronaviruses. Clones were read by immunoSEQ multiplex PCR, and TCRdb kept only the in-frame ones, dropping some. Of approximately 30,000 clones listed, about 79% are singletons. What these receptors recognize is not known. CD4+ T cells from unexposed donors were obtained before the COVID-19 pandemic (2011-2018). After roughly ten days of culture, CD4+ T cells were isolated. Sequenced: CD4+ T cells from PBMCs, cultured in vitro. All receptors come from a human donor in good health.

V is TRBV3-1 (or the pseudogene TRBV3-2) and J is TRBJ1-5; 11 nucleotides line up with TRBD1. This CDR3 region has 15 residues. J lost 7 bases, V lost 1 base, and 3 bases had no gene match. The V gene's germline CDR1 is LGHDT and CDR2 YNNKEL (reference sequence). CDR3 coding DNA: TGTGCCAGCAGCCAAGGGACAGGGGGCTTCCAGCCCCAGCATTTT. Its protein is CASSQGTGGFQPQHF.

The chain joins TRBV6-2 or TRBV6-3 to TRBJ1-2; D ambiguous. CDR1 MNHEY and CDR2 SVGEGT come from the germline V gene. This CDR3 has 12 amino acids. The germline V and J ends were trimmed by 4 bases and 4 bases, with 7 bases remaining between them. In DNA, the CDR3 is TGTGCCAGCAGTTTGAGCGGCTATGGCTACACCTTC. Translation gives CASSLSGYGYTF.

The CDR3 coding sequence is TGTGCCAGCAGTTCTAGCGGGTCCTACAATGAGCAGTTCTTC. This codes for CASSSSGSYNEQFF. The chain has TRBV7-9 and TRBJ2-1, with TRBD2 matching over 8 bases. J was trimmed by 1 base and V by 6 bases; bases with no gene match: 2. Germline-derived CDR1 and CDR2 are SEHNR and FQNEAQ (reference sequence). The length of the CDR3 is 14 residues.

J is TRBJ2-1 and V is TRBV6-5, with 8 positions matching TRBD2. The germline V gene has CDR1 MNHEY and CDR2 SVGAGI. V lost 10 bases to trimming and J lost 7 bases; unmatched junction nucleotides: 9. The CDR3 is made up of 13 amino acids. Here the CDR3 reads CATDRGGGNEQFF. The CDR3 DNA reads TGTGCCACCGACCGGGGGGGCGGGAATGAGCAGTTCTTC.

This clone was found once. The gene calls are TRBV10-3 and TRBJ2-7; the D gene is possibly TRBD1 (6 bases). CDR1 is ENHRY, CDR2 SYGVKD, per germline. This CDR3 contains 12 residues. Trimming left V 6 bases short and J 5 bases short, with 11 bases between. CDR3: CAISDRLDEQYF. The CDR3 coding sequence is TGTGCCATCAGCGACAGGTTGGACGAGCAGTACTTC.

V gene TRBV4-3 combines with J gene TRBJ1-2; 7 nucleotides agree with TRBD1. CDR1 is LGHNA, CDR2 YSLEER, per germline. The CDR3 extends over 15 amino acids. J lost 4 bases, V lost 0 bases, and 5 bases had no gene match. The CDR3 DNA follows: TGCGCCAGCAGCCAAGATAGTGCAGGGGGCTATGGCTACACCTTC. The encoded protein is CASSQDSAGGYGYTF.

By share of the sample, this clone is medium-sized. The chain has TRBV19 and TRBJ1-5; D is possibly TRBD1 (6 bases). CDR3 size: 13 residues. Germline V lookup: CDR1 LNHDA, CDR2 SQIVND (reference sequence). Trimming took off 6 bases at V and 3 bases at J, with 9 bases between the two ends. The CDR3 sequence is CASRGGFNQPQHF. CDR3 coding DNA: TGTGCCAGTAGAGGGGGGTTCAATCAGCCCCAGCATTTT.

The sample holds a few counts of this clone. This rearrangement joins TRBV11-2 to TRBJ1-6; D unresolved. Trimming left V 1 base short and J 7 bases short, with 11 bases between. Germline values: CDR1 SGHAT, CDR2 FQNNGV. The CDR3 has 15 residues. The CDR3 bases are TGTGCCAGCAGCTTAGTGGAGGGTGGGAATTCACCCCTCCACTTT. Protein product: CASSLVEGGNSPLHF.

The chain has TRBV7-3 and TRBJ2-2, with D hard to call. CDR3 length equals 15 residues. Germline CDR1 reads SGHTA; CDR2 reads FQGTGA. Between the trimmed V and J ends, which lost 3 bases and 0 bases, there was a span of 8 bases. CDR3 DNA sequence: TGTGCCAGCAGCTTGGGAAGCGCGAACACCGGGGAGCTGTTTTTT. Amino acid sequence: CASSLGSANTGELFF.

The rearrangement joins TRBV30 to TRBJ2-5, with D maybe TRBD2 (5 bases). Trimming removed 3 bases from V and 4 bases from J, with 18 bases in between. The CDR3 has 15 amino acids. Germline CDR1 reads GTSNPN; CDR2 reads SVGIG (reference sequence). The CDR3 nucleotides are TGTGCCTGGAGGACGGGAAATGGGGTCGGAGAGACCCAGTACTTC. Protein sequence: CAWRTGNGVGETQYF.

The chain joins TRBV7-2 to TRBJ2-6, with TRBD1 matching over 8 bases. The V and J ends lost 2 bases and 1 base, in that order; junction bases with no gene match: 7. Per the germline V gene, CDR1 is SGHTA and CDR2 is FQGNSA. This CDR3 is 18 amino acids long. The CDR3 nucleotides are TGTGCCAGCAGCTTATGGACAGGGAGGTTGTCTGGGGCCAACGTCCTGACTTTC. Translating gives CASSLWTGRLSGANVLTF.

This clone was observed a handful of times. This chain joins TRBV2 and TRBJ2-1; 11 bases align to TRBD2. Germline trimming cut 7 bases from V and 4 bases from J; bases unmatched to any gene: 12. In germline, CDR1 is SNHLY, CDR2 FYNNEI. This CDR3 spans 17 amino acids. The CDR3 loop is CASTSAIAGGPYNEQFF. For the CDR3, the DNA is TGTGCCAGCACCTCAGCAATAGCGGGAGGGCCTTACAATGAGCAGTTCTTC.

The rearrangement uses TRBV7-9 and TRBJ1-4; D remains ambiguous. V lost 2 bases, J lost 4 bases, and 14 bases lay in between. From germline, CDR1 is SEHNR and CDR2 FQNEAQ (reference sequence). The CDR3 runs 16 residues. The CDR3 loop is CASSLLGERNNEKLFF. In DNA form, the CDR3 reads TGTGCCAGCAGCTTACTTGGGGAGAGGAATAATGAAAAACTGTTTTTT.

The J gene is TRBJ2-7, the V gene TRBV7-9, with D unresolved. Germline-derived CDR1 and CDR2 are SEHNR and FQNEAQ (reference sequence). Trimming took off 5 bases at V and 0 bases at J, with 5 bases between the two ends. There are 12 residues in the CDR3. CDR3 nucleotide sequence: TGTGCCAGCAGCGGACGCTCCTACGAGCAGTACTTC. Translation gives CASSGRSYEQYF.

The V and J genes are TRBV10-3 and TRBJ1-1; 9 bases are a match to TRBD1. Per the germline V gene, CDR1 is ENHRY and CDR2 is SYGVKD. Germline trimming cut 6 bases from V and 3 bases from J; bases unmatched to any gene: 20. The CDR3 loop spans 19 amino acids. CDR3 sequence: CAISHPPGTGNRQDTEAFF. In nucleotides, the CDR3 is TGTGCCATCAGCCACCCCCCCGGGACAGGGAATCGGCAGGACACTGAAGCTTTCTTT.

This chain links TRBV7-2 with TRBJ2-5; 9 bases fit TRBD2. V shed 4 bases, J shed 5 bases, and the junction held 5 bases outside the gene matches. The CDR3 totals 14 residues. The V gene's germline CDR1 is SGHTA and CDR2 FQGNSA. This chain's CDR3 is CASSSSGRHETQYF. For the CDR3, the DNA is TGTGCCAGCAGCTCCAGCGGGAGGCACGAGACCCAGTACTTC.

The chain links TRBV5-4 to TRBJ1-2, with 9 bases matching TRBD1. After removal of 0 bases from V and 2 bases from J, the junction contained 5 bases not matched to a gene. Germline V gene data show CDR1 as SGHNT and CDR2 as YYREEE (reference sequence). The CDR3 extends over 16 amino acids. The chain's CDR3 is CASSLGGTGLNYGYTF. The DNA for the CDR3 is TGTGCCAGCAGCTTGGGGGGGACAGGGCTAAACTATGGCTACACCTTC.

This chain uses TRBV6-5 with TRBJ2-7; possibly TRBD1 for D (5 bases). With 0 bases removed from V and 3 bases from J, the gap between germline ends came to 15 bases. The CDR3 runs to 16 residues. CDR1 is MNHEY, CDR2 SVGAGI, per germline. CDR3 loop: CASSYSIGASLYEQYF. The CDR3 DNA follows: TGTGCCAGCAGTTACTCGATAGGGGCTTCACTCTACGAGCAGTACTTC.

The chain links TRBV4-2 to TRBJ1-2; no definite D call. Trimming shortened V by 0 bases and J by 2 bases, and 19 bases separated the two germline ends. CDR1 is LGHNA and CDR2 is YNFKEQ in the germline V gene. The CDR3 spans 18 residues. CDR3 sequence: CASSQDPVIGQINYGYTF. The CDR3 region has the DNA TGTGCCAGCAGCCAAGATCCAGTAATAGGTCAGATAAACTATGGCTACACCTTC.

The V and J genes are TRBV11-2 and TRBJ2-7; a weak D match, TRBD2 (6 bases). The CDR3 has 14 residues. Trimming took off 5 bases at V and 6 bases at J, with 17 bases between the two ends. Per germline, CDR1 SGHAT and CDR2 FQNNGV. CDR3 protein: CASSPRALGGEQYF. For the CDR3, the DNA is TGTGCCAGCAGCCCCCGGGCCCTGGGGGGCGAGCAGTACTTC.

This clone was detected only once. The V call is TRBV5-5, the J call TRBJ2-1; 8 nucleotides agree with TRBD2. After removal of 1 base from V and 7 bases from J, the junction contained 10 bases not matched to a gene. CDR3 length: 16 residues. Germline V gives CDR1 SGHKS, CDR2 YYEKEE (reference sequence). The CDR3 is CASSLPGGGRENEQFF. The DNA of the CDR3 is TGTGCCAGCAGCTTGCCCGGGGGGGGGAGGGAAAATGAGCAGTTCTTC.

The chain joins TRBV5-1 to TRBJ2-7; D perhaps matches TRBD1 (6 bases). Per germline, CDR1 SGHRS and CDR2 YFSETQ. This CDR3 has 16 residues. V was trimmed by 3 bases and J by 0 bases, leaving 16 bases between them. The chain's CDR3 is CASSWGQMVTSYEQYF. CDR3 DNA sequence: TGCGCCAGCAGCTGGGGGCAAATGGTAACCTCCTACGAGCAGTACTTC.

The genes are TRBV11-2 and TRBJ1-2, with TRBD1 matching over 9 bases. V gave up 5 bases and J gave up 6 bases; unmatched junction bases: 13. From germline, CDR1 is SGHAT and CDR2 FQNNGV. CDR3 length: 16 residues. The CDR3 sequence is CASSIQPGQGLDGYTF. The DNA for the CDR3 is TGTGCCAGCAGCATTCAACCGGGACAGGGTTTGGATGGCTACACCTTC.

CDR3 nucleotide sequence: TGTGCCAGCAGCTCCCCCGTGGGGACCCAGTACTTC. Translation gives CASSSPVGTQYF. This chain links TRBV7-2 with TRBJ2-5; D is unresolved. CDR3 length: 12 residues. Germline CDR1 and CDR2: SGHTA and FQGNSA. Between the trimmed V and J ends, which lost 4 bases and 7 bases, there was a span of 10 bases.

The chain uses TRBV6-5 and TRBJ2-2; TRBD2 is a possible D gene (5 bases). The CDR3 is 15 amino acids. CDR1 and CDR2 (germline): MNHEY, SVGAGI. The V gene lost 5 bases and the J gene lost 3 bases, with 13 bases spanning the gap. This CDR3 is CASSRDGVDTGELFF. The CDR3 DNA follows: TGTGCCAGCAGTCGTGACGGGGTAGACACCGGGGAGCTGTTTTTT.

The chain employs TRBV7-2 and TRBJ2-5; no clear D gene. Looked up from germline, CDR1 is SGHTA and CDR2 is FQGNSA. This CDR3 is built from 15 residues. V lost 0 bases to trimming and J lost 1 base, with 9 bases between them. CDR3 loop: CASSLAWTGQETQYF. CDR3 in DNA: TGTGCCAGCAGCTTAGCGTGGACGGGCCAAGAGACCCAGTACTTC.

CDR3 loop: CASSYRAGYDMNTEAFF. The CDR3 DNA is TGTGCCAGCAGTTACAGGGCAGGGTACGACATGAACACTGAAGCTTTCTTT. The chain recombines TRBV6-2 or TRBV6-3 with TRBJ1-1; D is perhaps TRBD1 (5 bases). The CDR3 runs to 17 residues. Trimming pared 2 bases from V and 0 bases from J, leaving 16 bases between. Germline V CDR1 and CDR2: MNHEY, SVGEGT.

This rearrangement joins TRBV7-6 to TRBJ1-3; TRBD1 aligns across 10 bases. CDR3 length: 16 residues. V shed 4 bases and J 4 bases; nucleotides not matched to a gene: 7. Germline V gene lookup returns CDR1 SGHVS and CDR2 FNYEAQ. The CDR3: CASSSPGQGGGNTIYF. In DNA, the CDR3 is TGTGCCAGCAGCTCTCCCGGACAGGGGGGCGGAAACACCATATATTTT.

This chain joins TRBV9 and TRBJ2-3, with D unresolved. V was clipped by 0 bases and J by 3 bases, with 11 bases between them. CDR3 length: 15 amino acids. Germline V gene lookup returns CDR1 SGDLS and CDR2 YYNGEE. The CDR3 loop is CASSVVSSKTDTQYF. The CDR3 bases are TGTGCCAGCAGCGTAGTTAGTAGCAAAACAGATACGCAGTATTTT.

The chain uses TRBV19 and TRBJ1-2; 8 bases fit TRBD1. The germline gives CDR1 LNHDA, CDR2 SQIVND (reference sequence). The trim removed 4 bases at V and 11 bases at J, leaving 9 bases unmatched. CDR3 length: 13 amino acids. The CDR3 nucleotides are TGTGCCAGTAGTACGGCAGGGGGCAGGAGGTACACCTTC. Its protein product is CASSTAGGRRYTF.

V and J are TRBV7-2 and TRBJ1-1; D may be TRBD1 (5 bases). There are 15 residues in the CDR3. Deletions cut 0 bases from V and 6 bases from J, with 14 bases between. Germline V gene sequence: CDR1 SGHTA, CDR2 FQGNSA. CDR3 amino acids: CASSLAIRGRSEAFF. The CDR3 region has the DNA TGTGCCAGCAGCTTAGCGATCCGGGGCAGGTCTGAAGCTTTCTTT.